Sequencing of this TCR beta chain was carried out in a study of CD8+ T cells in alopecia areata. cDNA serving as the sequencing template came from extracted, reverse transcribed RNA. Repertoires were generated with immunoSEQ multiplex PCR, while TCRdb's copy carries only in-frame clones and drops some. This table has approximately 210,000 clones, less than 65% appearing once. The treatment here: oral pan-JAK inhibitor, 5-10 mg twice daily. V lost 4 bases and J lost 5, with 15 bases in between. This CDR3 is built from 15 residues. The chain employs TRBV23-1 and TRBJ1-3, with D perhaps matching TRBD1 (6 bases). TRBV23-1 is recorded as an ORF, its role being uncertain. The specimen was CD4+ T cells sorted from blood, collected at week 4, from a patient treated with tofacitinib. This sequence originates from a human donor with alopecia areata. The CDR3 nucleotides are TGCGCCAGCAGTCCGATCCCAGGGGAAAGAAACACCATATATTTT. Protein product: CASSPIPGERNTIYF.